These T cell receptor beta chains were read from a single sample in a study of technical replicates of blood from a few donors. Clones were sequenced by immunoSEQ multiplex PCR, and TCRdb holds only the in-frame ones, with some missing. The table records under 90,000 clones, approximately 96% of them present only once. Material: T cells isolated from PBMCs. These receptors originate from a human donor in good health. The CDR3 runs from the conserved cysteine through the conserved F or W. Where a row states a size, it is once, few, many or the class of an expanded clone; other rows omit it.

j_call	v_call	clone_size	cdr3_aa
TRBJ2-2	TRBV18	.	CASSPRTDTGELFF
TRBJ1-6	TRBV18	.	CASSPLGRGNSPLHF
TRBJ1-2	TRBV18	.	CASSPTTGGGYGYTF
TRBJ1-2	TRBV20-1	.	CSARQDYGYTF
TRBJ2-2	TRBV9	once	CASSSGAANTGELFF
TRBJ2-3	TRBV11-3	once	CASSDAWTSGQTDTQYF
TRBJ1-2	TRBV30	.	CAWSGLDREGYGYTF
TRBJ2-7	TRBV6-1	.	CASSRLDRASF
TRBJ1-3	TRBV7-2	.	CASSLIQAVGNTIYF
TRBJ2-7	TRBV7-9	.	CASSLLAGGPWPEQYF
TRBJ1-1	TRBV11-2	once	CASSLDRQGLTEAFF
TRBJ2-2	TRBV27	.	CASSNYTGELFF
TRBJ2-7	TRBV19	.	CASSTTSGRGREQYF
TRBJ2-7	TRBV4-1	.	CASSQVDNNQAYEQYF
TRBJ2-7	TRBV4-1	.	CASSLDRGYEQYF
TRBJ2-7	TRBV18	.	CASSPRPDIYEQYF
TRBJ1-4	TRBV5-1	.	CASSPRDSIQEKLFF
TRBJ1-2	TRBV6-5	.	CASSREVRRGYTF
TRBJ2-3	TRBV5-4	.	CASSRSYTDTQYF
TRBJ1-2	TRBV13	.	CASSFEANYGYTF
TRBJ2-7	TRBV5-1	.	CASSVIQGYTYEQYF
TRBJ1-6	TRBV5-6	.	CASSVGDRGNSPLHF
TRBJ2-7	TRBV4-1	.	CAVLFGAGVSYEQYF
TRBJ2-2	TRBV6-5	.	CASSPGQAFTGELFF
TRBJ2-2	TRBV29-1	.	CSVEYGGYGELFF
TRBJ1-1	TRBV5-1	once	CASRNPYMNTEAFF
TRBJ2-1	TRBV6-5	.	CASTTYPWNEQFF
TRBJ2-5	TRBV6-5	.	CASSTGLATIETQYF
TRBJ2-2	TRBV28	.	CASSAPTGTQNTGELFF
TRBJ2-5	TRBV5-4	.	CASSLEGVGPQYF
TRBJ1-1	TRBV7-9	.	CASSWGGTEAFF
TRBJ2-7	TRBV19	.	CASSIAMGLAHEQYF
TRBJ1-5	TRBV4-1	.	CASSPTVPNQPQHF
TRBJ2-5	TRBV4-1	.	CASSDDGGGHRETQYF
TRBJ2-6	TRBV19	.	CASSPIGVSGANVLTF
TRBJ1-2	TRBV7-8	.	CASSLAIGTNYGYTF
TRBJ2-2	TRBV27	.	CASSWGRGGSGELFF
TRBJ2-1	TRBV7-9	.	CASSSGRSSYNEQFF
TRBJ1-4	TRBV27	.	CASSLQGTNEKLFF
TRBJ1-5	TRBV29-1	.	CSVERALGQGGGNQPQHF
TRBJ1-5	TRBV19	.	CASTEFLGVGDQPQHF
TRBJ2-7	TRBV28	.	CASTRGLREQYF
TRBJ2-5	TRBV9	.	CASSVRASGRRWETQYF
TRBJ2-1	TRBV28	.	CASSYLLAGGRDEQFF
TRBJ1-2	TRBV7-9	once	CASSFGGASGYTF
TRBJ1-4	TRBV11-3	.	CASSPGAGHATNEKLFF
TRBJ1-1	TRBV11-3	.	CASRAQGRAYEAFF
TRBJ1-4	TRBV10-1	.	CAKGLQVTNEKLFF
TRBJ1-2	TRBV7-9	.	CASSLEQGIYGYTF
TRBJ1-2	TRBV11-2	.	CASSSPFWGGYTF
TRBJ2-1	TRBV19	.	CASLSEGGSSYNEQFF
TRBJ1-2	TRBV5-4	.	CASSLEPGQNYGYTF